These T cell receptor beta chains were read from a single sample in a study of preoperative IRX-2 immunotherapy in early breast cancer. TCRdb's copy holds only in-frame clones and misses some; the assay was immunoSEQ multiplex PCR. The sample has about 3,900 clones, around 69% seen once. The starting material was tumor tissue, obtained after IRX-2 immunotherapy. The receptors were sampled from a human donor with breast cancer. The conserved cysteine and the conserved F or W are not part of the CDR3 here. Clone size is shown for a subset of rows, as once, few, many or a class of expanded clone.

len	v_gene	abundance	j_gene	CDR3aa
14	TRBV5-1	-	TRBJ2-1	ASSSRRALAEPEQF
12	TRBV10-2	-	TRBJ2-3	ASSEPGASDTQY
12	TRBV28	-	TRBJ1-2	ASSLIGFNYGYT
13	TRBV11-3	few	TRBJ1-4	ASSPRDGRNEKLF
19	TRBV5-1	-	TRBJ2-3	ASSQQQRLAGRGMGPDTQY
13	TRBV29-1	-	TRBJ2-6	SAAIRESGANVLT
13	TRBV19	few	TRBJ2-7	ASSPDRGHSYEQY
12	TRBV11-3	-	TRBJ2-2	ASNNRGNTGELF
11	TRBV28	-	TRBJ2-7	ASSYPPQGKQY
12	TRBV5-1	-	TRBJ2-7	ASRPGLAAYEQY
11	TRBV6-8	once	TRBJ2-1	ASSFDSYNEQF
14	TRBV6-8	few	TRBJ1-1	ASSYADRSWNTEAF
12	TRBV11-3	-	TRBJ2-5	ASSLIGGQETQY
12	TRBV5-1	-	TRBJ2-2	ASSPWTLPGELF
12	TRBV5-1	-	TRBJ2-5	ASSPQTGAETQY
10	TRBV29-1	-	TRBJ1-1	SVGAKTTEAF
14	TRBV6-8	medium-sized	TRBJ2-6	ASSYSMDSGANVLT
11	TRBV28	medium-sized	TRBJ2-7	ASTPAGYHEQY
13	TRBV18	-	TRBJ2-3	ASSPAGIGTDTQY
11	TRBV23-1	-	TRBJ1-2	ASSPGQNYGYT
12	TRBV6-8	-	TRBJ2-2	ASSYTGNTGELF
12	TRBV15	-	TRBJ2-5	ATSRGRGGETQY
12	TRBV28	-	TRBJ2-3	ASSFLAGTDTQY
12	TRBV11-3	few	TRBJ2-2	ASSPDGDTGELF
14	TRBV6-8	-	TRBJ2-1	ASSTGNSLLDNEQF
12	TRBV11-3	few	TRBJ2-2	ASSVEGSTGELF
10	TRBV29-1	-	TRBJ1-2	SVERSQGRYT
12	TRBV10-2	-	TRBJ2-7	ASSDRQGTYEQY
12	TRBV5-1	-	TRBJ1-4	ASSYGPANGKLF
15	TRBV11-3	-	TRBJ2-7	ASSPGLAGGLTYEQY
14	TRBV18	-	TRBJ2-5	ASSPQGRGNQETQY
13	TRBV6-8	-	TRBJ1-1	ASSQAAGGVTKAF
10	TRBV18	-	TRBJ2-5	ASSPRGETQY
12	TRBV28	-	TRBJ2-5	ASSLKGPRETQY
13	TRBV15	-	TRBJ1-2	ATSRGDGANYGYT
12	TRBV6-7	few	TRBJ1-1	ASSYQDRWTEAF